Presented here are 20 T cell receptor beta chains from one specimen sequenced in a study of regulatory T cells. General study results and limits: Hydrophobic residues at CDR3 positions 6 and 7 were enriched in conventional CD4+ T cells of CD3G-deficient patients.

The PCR used 52 TRBV and 13 TRBJ primers. TCRdb's table, derived via immunoSEQ multiplex PCR, lists solely in-frame clones and lacks some. Among 25,000 to 30,000 clones listed, under 95% were seen once. For these TCRs, the target antigens are not known. Sequencing was performed on conventional CD4+ T cells sorted from blood. Receptors originate from a person aged 18 to 30 with CD3G deficiency.

The chain is built from TRBV14 and TRBJ2-2, with D perhaps TRBD2 (5 bases). Trimming removed 4 bases from V and 5 bases from J, with 14 bases in between. The CDR3 has 15 residues. Germline V gene data show CDR1 as SGHDN and CDR2 as FVKESK. The CDR3 sequence: CASSRRTLSTGELFF. Here the CDR3 DNA reads TGTGCCAGCAGCCGTAGGACTCTTTCTACCGGGGAGCTGTTTTTT.

The J gene is TRBJ1-5, the V gene TRBV6-1; D not certain. This CDR3 is built from 14 residues. V lost 0 bases and J 6 bases, leaving 9 bases between the germline ends. Germline lookup yields CDR1 MNHNS and CDR2 SASEGT. CDR3 coding DNA: TGTGCCAGCAGTGAAGCGGGAAAGCGTCAGCCCCAGCATTTT. Translating gives CASSEAGKRQPQHF.

V gene TRBV27 combines with J gene TRBJ2-3; 8 bases are shared with TRBD1. The CDR3 consists of 17 residues. From germline, CDR1 is MNHEY and CDR2 SMNVEV (reference sequence). V shed 5 bases, J shed 0 bases, and the junction held 10 bases outside the gene matches. CDR3 in amino acids: CASSQDRAFTSTDTQYF. CDR3 nucleotide sequence: TGTGCCAGCAGTCAGGACAGGGCATTTACTAGCACAGATACGCAGTATTTT.

This chain links TRBV11-2 with TRBJ1-2, with D hard to call. Germline V lookup: CDR1 SGHAT, CDR2 FQNNGV. The CDR3 has 13 amino acids. Trimming left V 5 bases short and J 6 bases short, with 13 bases between. The CDR3 reads CASSQGVIDGYTF. The CDR3 DNA follows: TGTGCCAGCAGCCAAGGAGTAATTGATGGCTACACCTTC.

The CDR3 DNA is TGTGCCAGCAGTTTTTACGGGACTAGCTACGAGCAGTACTTC. The encoded protein is CASSFYGTSYEQYF. The gene calls are TRBV6-5 and TRBJ2-7; 8 bases fit TRBD2. The CDR3 is 14 amino acids. V was clipped by 4 bases and J by 3 bases; unmatched bases: 5. Germline loops: CDR1 MNHEY, CDR2 SVGAGI.

The V call is TRBV28, the J call TRBJ1-5; 9 bases are a match to TRBD1. The CDR3 has 19 residues. V shed 4 bases, J shed 0 bases, and the junction held 13 bases outside the gene matches. The germline V gene has CDR1 MDHEN and CDR2 SYDVKM. In DNA form, the CDR3 reads TGTGCCAGCAGTTCCTCCGGGACAGGGACACCGCATAGCAATCAGCCCCAGCATTTT. Its protein is CASSSSGTGTPHSNQPQHF.

The genes are TRBV5-1 and TRBJ2-2; D remains ambiguous. The V end lost 4 bases, the J end lost 4 bases, and 8 bases lay between the germline ends. The length of the CDR3 is 13 residues. Germline V gene data show CDR1 as SGHRS and CDR2 as YFSETQ. The CDR3 is CASSPGFTGELFF. Here the CDR3 DNA reads TGCGCCAGCAGCCCCGGGTTCACCGGGGAGCTGTTTTTT.

This chain joins TRBV6-1 and TRBJ1-1, with D unclear. Trimming stripped 7 bases from V and 0 bases from J, with 12 bases between. Germline loops: CDR1 MNHNS, CDR2 SASEGT. The CDR3 totals 14 residues. CDR3: CASTPTEMNTEAFF. The CDR3, as DNA: TGTGCCAGCACCCCGACGGAAATGAACACTGAAGCTTTCTTT.

The chain combines TRBV7-8 with TRBJ2-3, with D perhaps matching TRBD2 (5 bases). Germline assignment: CDR1 SGHVS and CDR2 FQNEAQ. Deletions cut 1 base from V and 3 bases from J, with 8 bases between. CDR3 length: 14 amino acids. CDR3 in DNA: TGTGCCAGCAGCTTAGACACGGGGACAGATACGCAGTATTTT. This codes for CASSLDTGTDTQYF.

The chain carries TRBV5-8 and TRBJ2-3; D is unresolved. Germline V gives CDR1 SGHTS, CDR2 YDEGEE. The V gene lost 4 bases and the J gene lost 2 bases, with 8 bases spanning the gap. This CDR3 has 13 residues. CDR3 nucleotides: TGTGCCAGCAGCCCAGACCCCACAGATACGCAGTATTTT. Its translation is CASSPDPTDTQYF.

The V gene is TRBV4-1, the J gene TRBJ2-6; D is undetermined. The V and J ends lost 4 bases and 1 base respectively, with 11 bases between them. Germline-derived CDR1 and CDR2 are MGHRA and YSYEKL. The CDR3 sequence is 16 residues long. The CDR3 DNA is TGCGCCAGCAGCCCATCCGCTACATCTGGGGCCAACGTCCTGACTTTC. Translation: CASSPSATSGANVLTF.

V and J are TRBV7-2 and TRBJ2-4, with TRBD1 as a possible D gene (6 bases). This CDR3 spans 17 amino acids. The V end was cut by 4 bases, the J end by 0 bases, with 16 bases between. CDR1 and CDR2 (germline): SGHTA, FQGNSA. This CDR3 is CASSWAPDSVAKNIQYF. Here the CDR3 DNA reads TGTGCCAGCAGCTGGGCCCCGGACAGCGTAGCCAAAAACATTCAGTACTTC.

The rearrangement uses TRBV7-8 and TRBJ2-4; TRBD2 matches at 11 bases. The J segment lost 3 bases and the V segment lost 1 base, leaving 5 bases of the junction unmatched. The CDR3 consists of 17 residues. CDR1 SGHVS and CDR2 FQNEAQ come from the germline V gene. CDR3 coding DNA: TGTGCCAGCAGCTTAGGGCTAGCGGGAGGTGGCAAAAACATTCAGTACTTC. This codes for CASSLGLAGGGKNIQYF.

This sequence joins TRBV7-9 and TRBJ2-1; no firm D call. Germline CDR1 is SEHNR and CDR2 is FQNEAQ (reference sequence). This CDR3 is built from 13 residues. V was trimmed by 5 bases and J by 0 bases, leaving 5 bases between them. The CDR3 region has the DNA TGTGCCAGCAGCAGAAGCTCCTACAATGAGCAGTTCTTC. Translation gives CASSRSSYNEQFF.

The chain has TRBV7-6 and TRBJ2-7; 9 positions match TRBD1. The trim removed 5 bases at V and 8 bases at J, leaving 10 bases unmatched. There are 14 residues in the CDR3. The germline V gene has CDR1 SGHVS and CDR2 FNYEAQ. The CDR3 region is CASSPMDRGNKQYF. The DNA of the CDR3 is TGTGCCAGCAGCCCTATGGACAGGGGAAACAAGCAGTACTTC.

V usage is TRBV6-1 and J usage is TRBJ2-7, with TRBD2 matching 8 bases. The CDR3 has 14 residues. Germline lookup yields CDR1 MNHNS and CDR2 SASEGT. J lost 3 bases, V lost 3 bases, and 4 bases had no gene match. The CDR3 DNA reads TGTGCCAGCAGTGACCTTGCGGGGGGCTACGAGCAGTACTTC. This gives the protein CASSDLAGGYEQYF.

The chain combines TRBV25-1 with TRBJ1-2; possible D gene TRBD1, 6 bases. The V gene's germline CDR1 is MGHDK and CDR2 SYGVNS. The CDR3 is made up of 13 amino acids. With 1 base removed from V and 10 bases from J, the gap between germline ends came to 13 bases. The CDR3 region is CASSEFGQFLYTF. The CDR3 coding sequence is TGTGCCAGCAGTGAATTTGGACAGTTCCTCTACACCTTC.

In nucleotides, the CDR3 is TGTGCCAGCAGTTTAGGGCTAGCGGGTCCCTCAGATACGCAGTATTTT. Protein sequence: CASSLGLAGPSDTQYF. The chain has TRBV28 and TRBJ2-3; TRBD2 agrees at 8 bases. The ends lost 2 bases at V and 4 bases at J; junction bases unmatched: 8. This CDR3 is built from 16 residues. The V gene's germline CDR1 is MDHEN and CDR2 SYDVKM. Variable domain in full (rest from reference TRBV28 and TRBJ2-3): DVKVTQSSRYLVKRTGEKVFLECVQDMDHENMFWYRQDPGLGLRLIYFSYDVKMKEKGDIPEGYSVSREKKERFSLILESASTNQTSMYLCASSLGLAGPSDTQYFGPGTRLTVL.

The chain carries TRBV10-3 and TRBJ1-1; the D gene is possibly TRBD1 (5 bases). CDR3 length: 13 residues. Between the trimmed V and J ends, which lost 7 bases and 3 bases, there was a span of 12 bases. Per the germline V gene, CDR1 is ENHRY and CDR2 is SYGVKD. CDR3 sequence: CAIKRGIDTEAFF. The CDR3 DNA reads TGTGCCATCAAAAGGGGCATTGACACTGAAGCTTTCTTT.

This clone has just one count. The V and J genes are TRBV7-9 and TRBJ2-1; 9 bases agree with TRBD1. CDR1 SEHNR and CDR2 FQNEAQ come from the germline V gene (reference sequence). The CDR3 sequence is 13 residues long. Trimming took 3 bases from V and 10 from J; bases not matched to a gene: 4. The CDR3 DNA follows: TGTGCCAGCAGCTTTACAGGGGGCGGCGAGCAGTTCTTC. The encoded protein is CASSFTGGGEQFF.